The 6 T cell receptor beta chains listed next were all sequenced from one sample in a study of Ad26.COV2.S vaccination and SARS-CoV-2 variants. Treatment noted: some 20 received Ad26.COV2.S at low or high dose, single or two shots; about 5 received placebo; per-sample allocation not given. It was on day 63 after the first vaccine or placebo injection that samples were taken. Data came from immunoSEQ multiplex PCR; TCRdb stores just in-frame clones and leaves some out. The sample yields roughly 510,000 clones, around nine tenths seen once. The material was peripheral blood, obtained in a trial of Ad26.COV2.S vaccine versus placebo. The source is a person aged 18-60 years who received the Ad26.COV2.S COVID-19 vaccine or a placebo.

The chain is built from TRBV11-2 and TRBJ2-3; TRBD2 might be the D (6 bases). The CDR3 has 18 residues. Germline V gene lookup returns CDR1 SGHAT and CDR2 FQNNGV. Trimming cost V 2 bases and J 1 base, with 19 bases left between them. The CDR3 nucleotides read TGTGCCAGCAGCTTAAAATCGCCCGGGGGTTGGGGCACAGATACGCAGTATTTT. This encodes CASSLKSPGGWGTDTQYF.

The chain uses TRBV7-2 and TRBJ2-4, with D possibly being TRBD1 (6 bases). V shed 1 base and J shed 7 bases, with 8 bases lying between them. Germline CDR1 is SGHTA and CDR2 is FQGNSA. The CDR3 is 13 residues long. The CDR3 here is CASSLDRVNIQYF. DNA of the CDR3: TGTGCCAGCAGCTTAGACAGGGTGAACATTCAGTACTTC.

This chain connects TRBV6-5 to TRBJ2-7; either TRBD1 or TRBD2 may supply D (5 bases each). The CDR3 covers 14 residues. Germline values: CDR1 MNHEY, CDR2 SVGAGI. Trimming shortened V by 6 bases and J by 6 bases, and 18 bases separated the two germline ends. In nucleotides, the CDR3 is TGTGCCAGCAGGGAGACGGGGCCTCAACGCGAGCAGTACTTC. Translating it yields CASRETGPQREQYF.

This clone has a count of ten or more. V gene TRBV5-5 combines with J gene TRBJ2-7, with D uncertain. The V gene lost 0 bases and the J gene lost 2 bases, with 9 bases spanning the gap. CDR3 size: 14 residues. From germline, CDR1 is SGHKS and CDR2 YYEKEE (reference sequence). CDR3 residues: CASSLGWQPYEQYF. The CDR3 DNA reads TGTGCCAGCAGCTTGGGGTGGCAGCCCTACGAGCAGTACTTC.

The gene calls are TRBV5-4 and TRBJ1-2; D gene unclear. This CDR3 comprises 12 residues. CDR1 SGHNT and CDR2 YYREEE come from the germline V gene (reference sequence). V was trimmed by 4 bases and J by 7 bases, leaving 11 bases between them. CDR3 sequence (DNA): TGTGCCAGCAGCGCCTTAACGCTTGGCTACACCTTC. It encodes CASSALTLGYTF.

V usage is TRBV5-5 and J usage is TRBJ1-4, with TRBD1 as a possible D gene (5 bases). V was clipped by 4 bases and J by 10 bases, with 14 bases between them. Per germline, CDR1 SGHKS and CDR2 YYEKEE (reference sequence). CDR3 length equals 13 residues. The CDR3 spells CASSTHYGGKLFF. The CDR3 DNA follows: TGTGCCAGCAGCACCCACTACGGGGGAAAACTGTTTTTT.